This TCR beta chain emerged from a study of T cells after yellow fever vaccination. At the level of the study: Each low-cell-number fraction was prepared by means of SMART-Seq v4 Ultra Low Input. Study results and caveats: Just a small share of clonotypes turned up in the CD4 compartment as well as the CD8 compartment.

Regarding this clonotype: Its antigen is not known.

Trimming shortened V by 5 bases and J by 8 bases, and 15 bases separated the two germline ends. Germline loops: CDR1 SGHVS, CDR2 FNYEAQ. The CDR3 has 13 residues. The 5'RACE template-switching step produced TCR cDNA and added a universal primer site and UMIs. TCRdb reprocessed the 5' RACE reads via MiXCR and lists one record per CDR3 protein. The sample carries 400,000 to 650,000 distinct CDR3 sequences, around a fifth recorded once. The specimen was PBMCs, collected approximately 22 days after the first yellow fever vaccination. The source of this sequence is a man younger than 35 who received the YFV17D yellow fever vaccine. J is TRBJ1-1 and V is TRBV7-6; D call uncertain. The CDR3 bases are TGTGCCAGCAGCGCCTCCCACGGAAGCGAAGCTTTCTTT. Amino acid sequence: CASSASHGSEAFF.